The 2 T cell receptor beta chains below all came from one sample that was sequenced in a study of blood T cell repertoires in COVID-19. Profiling relied on immunoSEQ multiplex PCR, and the TCRdb table lists in-frame clones only, not all of them. Here the sample spans 100,000 or so clones, roughly 90% being singletons. Sequenced input: peripheral blood. The receptors come from a man aged 55 to 70 with acute or convalescent COVID-19.

This clone was observed a few times. The V call is TRBV4-1, the J call TRBJ2-7, with 7 bases fitting TRBD1. The CDR3 is 15 amino acids. Germline CDR1 is MGHRA and CDR2 is YSYEKL. Trimming removed 2 bases from V and 4 bases from J; junction bases left unmatched: 8. The CDR3 protein is CASSQLRGQSYEQYF. The CDR3 coding sequence is TGCGCCAGCAGCCAACTTAGGGGACAGTCTTACGAGCAGTACTTC.

The chain has TRBV24-1 and TRBJ2-1, with 9 bases fitting TRBD2. This CDR3 has 16 amino acids. The germline gives CDR1 KGHDR, CDR2 SFDVKD. V shed 1 base and J 5 bases; nucleotides not matched to a gene: 5. CDR3 nucleotides: TGTGCCACCAGTGATTTAGCGGGGGGTACTCACAATGAGCAGTTCTTC. Residues: CATSDLAGGTHNEQFF.